One sample yielded the 20 T cell receptor beta chains listed below, sequenced in a study of shared clonotypes between healthy human individuals. Profiling relied on immunoSEQ multiplex PCR, and the TCRdb table lists in-frame clones only, not all of them. The sample lists around 530,000 clones; around 77% were seen once. The sequenced material came from PBMCs. Receptors were obtained from a woman in her thirties or forties in good health. Some clones in this sample may be carry-over from other donors' samples.

This clone was found a few times. A far larger clone is one nucleotide away, so this likely arose from a read error. The V call is TRBV7-8, the J call TRBJ1-1; perhaps TRBD1 as D (6 bases). Germline CDR1 is SGHVS and CDR2 is FQNEAQ. This CDR3 comprises 13 residues. CDR3 nucleotides: TGTGCCAGCAGCGGACAGCTGAACACTGAAGCTTACTTT. As protein: CASSGQLNTEAYF.

The chain joins TRBV19 to TRBJ2-7; D uncertain. This CDR3 has 13 amino acids. With 3 bases removed from V and 7 bases from J, the gap between germline ends came to 13 bases. Per germline, CDR1 LNHDA and CDR2 SQIVND (reference sequence). DNA of the CDR3: TGTGCCAGTAGTATTGGACCGACGAGAGAGCAGTACTTC. As protein: CASSIGPTREQYF.

The chain carries TRBV18 and TRBJ2-3; the match to TRBD1 covers 7 bases. Unmatched junction bases numbered 12, after V lost 4 bases and J lost 2 bases. The CDR3 is made up of 17 amino acids. Germline CDR1 KGHSH, CDR2 LQKENI. CDR3: CASSLTTGARLTDTQYF. For the CDR3, the DNA is TGTGCCAGCTCACTGACCACAGGGGCTCGGCTCACAGATACGCAGTATTTT.

As to this clone: The same CDR3 also results from other DNA sequences found in this sample. The V call is TRBV5-1, the J call TRBJ1-5, with a weak D call TRBD1 (5 bases). Germline loops: CDR1 SGHRS, CDR2 YFSETQ. The CDR3 extends over 15 amino acids. V gave up 0 bases and J gave up 7 bases, with 14 bases separating them. The CDR3 DNA follows: TGCGCCAGCAGCTTGGAAGGCGGACATGGGCAGCCCCAGCATTTT. Its translation is CASSLEGGHGQPQHF.

The chain employs TRBV19 and TRBJ2-3; no reliable D call. The CDR3 consists of 12 residues. V lost 4 bases, J lost 6 bases, and 8 bases lay in between. Per the germline V gene, CDR1 is LNHDA and CDR2 is SQIVND (reference sequence). The DNA of the CDR3 is TGTGCCAGTAGTACCCTCGGGGATACGCAGTATTTT. It codes for CASSTLGDTQYF.

The V and J genes are TRBV5-1 and TRBJ2-2, with a weak D call TRBD2 (6 bases). The CDR3 sequence is 15 residues long. Trimming removed 1 base at V and 5 bases at J, with 12 bases between. CDR1 is SGHRS and CDR2 is YFSETQ in the germline V gene. In nucleotides, the CDR3 is TGCGCCAGCAGCTTGTTGGGGGGAGGAACCGGGGAGCTGTTTTTT. It specifies CASSLLGGGTGELFF.

The chain employs TRBV27 and TRBJ1-4, with TRBD1 matching 7 bases. This CDR3 has 15 amino acids. Germline V gene lookup returns CDR1 MNHEY and CDR2 SMNVEV (reference sequence). Germline trimming cut 2 bases from V and 6 bases from J; bases unmatched to any gene: 6. Here the CDR3 DNA reads TGTGCCAGCAGTTTAGGAGGGACAGCCGATGAAAAACTGTTTTTT. Translation: CASSLGGTADEKLFF.

This clone occurred once. The rearrangement links TRBV5-1 to TRBJ2-3; D remains unclear. Deletions cut 1 base from V and 0 bases from J, with 12 bases between. Looked up from germline, CDR1 is SGHRS and CDR2 is YFSETQ. This CDR3 is 16 amino acids long. The CDR3 nucleotides are TGCGCCAGCAGCTTGTTTACGGAAGGCAGCACAGATACGCAGTATTTT. Amino acid sequence: CASSLFTEGSTDTQYF.

The chain has TRBV9 and TRBJ2-1; D unresolved. This CDR3 region has 15 residues. Germline loops: CDR1 SGDLS, CDR2 YYNGEE. V lost 0 bases to trimming and J lost 9 bases, with 16 bases between them. The CDR3 sequence: CASSVEPPPRAEQFF. The CDR3, as DNA: TGTGCCAGCAGCGTAGAGCCCCCCCCACGCGCTGAGCAGTTCTTC.

The sample holds one count of this clone. This chain links TRBV7-3 with TRBJ2-7; a weak D match, TRBD1 (8 bases). The germline V and J ends were trimmed by 5 bases and 1 base, with 18 bases remaining between them. The CDR3 has 16 residues. In germline, CDR1 is SGHTA, CDR2 FQGTGA. CDR3 DNA sequence: TGTGCCAGCAGCCCCGGCGGGAGACAGGGGTCCTACGAGCAGTACTTC. Its protein is CASSPGGRQGSYEQYF.

There are a few counts of this clone. This chain links TRBV11-1 with TRBJ1-1; 8 positions agree with TRBD1. J lost 6 bases, V lost 5 bases, and 11 bases had no gene match. This CDR3 contains 15 residues. Germline V gene sequence: CDR1 SGHAT, CDR2 FQDESV (reference sequence). The CDR3 region is CASSQGAWENAEAFF. In nucleotides, the CDR3 is TGTGCCAGCAGCCAGGGGGCGTGGGAAAACGCTGAAGCTTTCTTT.

The V call is TRBV30, the J call TRBJ2-3; the D is unclear. V lost 4 bases, J lost 4 bases, and 6 bases lay in between. Germline CDR1 GTSNPN, CDR2 SVGIG (reference sequence). The length of the CDR3 is 11 residues. CDR3 in DNA: TGTGCCTGGATCCGCCCAGATACGCAGTATTTT. As protein: CAWIRPDTQYF.

The chain has TRBV29-1 and TRBJ1-2; 8 bases agree with TRBD1. The CDR3 consists of 16 residues. The germline gives CDR1 SQVTM, CDR2 ANQGSEA. The V segment lost 3 bases and the J segment 4 bases; nucleotides outside the gene matches: 13. DNA of the CDR3: TGCAGCGTTGAGGCTCCGGGACAGGCGACATTCTATGGCTACACCTTC. Its protein product is CSVEAPGQATFYGYTF.

This rearrangement joins TRBV9 to TRBJ2-3; D is uncertain. The CDR3 runs to 13 residues. Germline V lookup: CDR1 SGDLS, CDR2 YYNGEE. V lost 0 bases and J 2 bases, leaving 4 bases between the germline ends. The CDR3 loop is CASSVAPTDTQYF. CDR3 nucleotides: TGTGCCAGCAGCGTAGCCCCCACAGATACGCAGTATTTT.

The V call is TRBV11-2, the J call TRBJ2-2; D perhaps matches TRBD1 (5 bases). Germline loops: CDR1 SGHAT, CDR2 FQNNGV. The CDR3 is 14 amino acids. V lost 3 bases to trimming and J lost 4 bases, with 9 bases between them. Here the CDR3 reads CASSLQGSTGELFF. Here the CDR3 DNA reads TGTGCCAGCAGCTTGCAGGGTTCCACCGGGGAGCTGTTTTTT.

The rearrangement uses TRBV5-1 and TRBJ2-5, with 10 bases fitting TRBD2. After removal of 4 bases from V and 2 bases from J, the junction contained 14 bases not matched to a gene. In germline, CDR1 is SGHRS, CDR2 YFSETQ. The CDR3 loop spans 18 amino acids. CDR3 coding DNA: TGCGCCAGCAGCCCTGGGGCTAGCGGGAGCGGGGGGCAAGAGACCCAGTACTTC. Its protein is CASSPGASGSGGQETQYF.

The chain combines TRBV11-2 with TRBJ1-1; D is ambiguous. Germline CDR1 and CDR2: SGHAT and FQNNGV. V was shortened by 4 bases and J by 0 bases, with 15 bases between the two germline ends. The CDR3 is 16 residues long. CDR3 sequence reads: CASSSTPFPLNTEAFF. The DNA for the CDR3 is TGTGCCAGCAGCTCGACGCCTTTCCCTCTGAACACTGAAGCTTTCTTT.

This clone was seen only a few times. The chain recombines TRBV19 with TRBJ1-2; D uncertain. The germline CDR1 and CDR2 sequences are LNHDA and SQIVND (reference sequence). The CDR3 length is 14 residues. V dropped 2 bases and J dropped 4 bases, with 11 bases sitting between them. The CDR3 loop reads CASSIPGLRYGYTF. CDR3 coding DNA: TGTGCCAGTAGTATACCCGGACTGCGCTATGGCTACACCTTC.

The chain is built from TRBV6-6 and TRBJ2-7; D may be TRBD1 or TRBD2 (5 bases each). Per the germline V gene, CDR1 is MNHNY and CDR2 is SVGAGI (reference sequence). CDR3 length: 14 residues. V was clipped by 7 bases and J by 3 bases, with 16 bases between them. CDR3 region: CASNPGTGVYEQYF. The CDR3 nucleotides are TGTGCCAGCAACCCCGGGACGGGTGTCTACGAGCAGTACTTC.

The CDR3 sequence: CASSLILAPAGKGTIYF. The CDR3, as DNA: TGTGCCAGCAGTTTAATTCTAGCTCCGGCAGGGAAAGGCACCATATATTTT. The rearrangement uses TRBV28 and TRBJ1-3; possibly TRBD1 for D (5 bases). V dropped 2 bases and J dropped 9 bases, with 23 bases sitting between them. Germline V lookup: CDR1 MDHEN, CDR2 SYDVKM. The CDR3 is made up of 17 amino acids.